This paragraph covers one TCR beta chain sequence. These data are taken from a study of blood T cell repertoires in COVID-19. The protocol was immunoSEQ multiplex PCR, while the TCRdb copy is restricted to in-frame clones and leaves out a portion. The sample consists of 35,000 to 45,000 clones, over 75% of them appearing once. With 6 bases removed from V and 10 bases from J, the gap between germline ends came to 24 bases. This CDR3 contains 15 residues. CDR1 is SGHAT, CDR2 FQNNGV, per germline. The source material was peripheral blood. This TCR derives from a human donor in a cohort sampled during active COVID-19. The chain couples TRBV11-2 to TRBJ1-1, with D hard to call. The CDR3 region has the DNA TGTGCCAGCAGTCCTCTATCAAACTACCCCTTGGGAGCTTTCTTT. Translating gives CASSPLSNYPLGAFF.